These T cell receptor beta chains were read from a single sample in a study of shared clonotypes between healthy human individuals. Data came from immunoSEQ multiplex PCR; TCRdb stores just in-frame clones and leaves some out. Of approximately 1.5 million clones listed, 97% to 99% are singletons. The sample consisted of naive CD4+ T cells sorted from blood. The receptor set was obtained from a man aged 25 to 40 in good health. CDR3s include the opening cysteine and the closing phenylalanine or tryptophan. The order of the fields is clone size, J gene, V gene, D gene, CDR3 protein, CDR3 DNA. A D gene is named only where the DNA matches it firmly. Clone size appears in some rows only: once, few, many, or a class for an expanded clone.

NA | TRBJ1-5 | TRBV6-6 | TRBD1 | CASSYLQGSNQPQHF | TGTGCCAGCAGTTACCTACAGGGGAGCAATCAGCCCCAGCATTTT
NA | TRBJ2-3 | TRBV5-4 | NA | CASSSNSGTDTQYF | TGTGCCAGCAGCTCGAATAGCGGCACAGATACGCAGTATTTT
NA | TRBJ1-2 | TRBV9 | NA | CASSVPGQPDGYTF | TGTGCCAGCAGCGTACCCGGACAGCCGGATGGCTACACCTTC
NA | TRBJ2-7 | TRBV6-1 | NA | CVSTPNNNYEQYF | TGTGTCTCCACACCCAACAACAACTACGAGCAGTACTTC
NA | TRBJ1-2 | TRBV4-3 | NA | CASSQAPGQGHGYTF | TGCGCCAGCAGCCAAGCACCGGGGCAGGGACATGGCTACACCTTC
NA | TRBJ2-1 | TRBV7-2 | NA | CASSGFSGARLWNEQFF | TGTGCCAGCAGCGGGTTTTCGGGGGCGAGGTTGTGGAATGAGCAGTTCTTC
NA | TRBJ2-7 | TRBV5-1 | TRBD2 | CASSYTSASVQGEQYF | TGCGCCAGCAGCTATACTAGCGCCTCGGTTCAAGGCGAGCAGTACTTC
once | TRBJ2-7 | TRBV10-1 | TRBD2 | CASSEWVTLAGGDYEQYF | TGCGCCAGCAGTGAGTGGGTCACGCTAGCGGGAGGAGACTACGAGCAGTACTTC
once | TRBJ2-2 | TRBV7-2 | TRBD1 | CASTRWTGGIYTGELFF | TGTGCCAGCACCCGTTGGACAGGGGGCATTTACACCGGGGAGCTGTTTTTT
NA | TRBJ1-5 | TRBV30 | NA | CAWSVGGNQPQHF | TGTGCCTGGAGTGTAGGGGGTAATCAGCCCCAGCATTTT
NA | TRBJ1-1 | TRBV5-4 | NA | CASSRPQNGGVTEAFF | TGTGCCAGCAGCCGGCCCCAAAACGGGGGGGTGACTGAAGCTTTCTTT
NA | TRBJ1-1 | TRBV6-4 | TRBD1 | CASSRQGSDTEAFF | TGTGCCAGCAGTCGACAGGGCAGTGACACTGAAGCTTTCTTT
NA | TRBJ1-2 | TRBV4-2 | TRBD1 | CASSQTTGNGYTF | TGTGCCAGCAGCCAAACGACAGGGAATGGCTACACCTTC
NA | TRBJ2-3 | TRBV5-1 | TRBD1 | CASRTGGGTDTQYF | TGCGCCAGCAGGACAGGGGGCGGCACAGATACGCAGTATTTT
NA | TRBJ1-5 | TRBV19 | NA | CASSIGMGGGNQPQHF | TGTGCCAGTAGTATAGGAATGGGGGGCGGAAATCAGCCCCAGCATTTT
NA | TRBJ1-5 | TRBV19 | NA | CASSRPRGLNSNQPQHF | TGTGCCAGTAGCCGCCCAAGAGGGCTCAATAGCAATCAGCCCCAGCATTTT
NA | TRBJ1-1 | TRBV11-2 | NA | CASSLGGPLRMNTEAFF | TGTGCCAGCAGCTTAGGGGGTCCCCTGAGGATGAACACTGAAGCTTTCTTT
NA | TRBJ2-7 | TRBV15 | NA | CATSRDQDWGAYEQYF | TGTGCCACCAGCAGAGATCAGGACTGGGGGGCATACGAGCAGTACTTC
NA | TRBJ2-7 | TRBV7-2 | TRBD1 | CASSLVQGASYEQYF | TGTGCCAGCAGCTTAGTACAGGGGGCAAGCTACGAGCAGTACTTC
NA | TRBJ2-7 | TRBV11-3 | NA | CASSSDDYEQYF | TGTGCCAGCAGCTCGGATGACTACGAGCAGTACTTC
NA | TRBJ1-1 | TRBV27 | TRBD1 | CASSSLGEGARTEAFF | TGTGCCAGCAGTTCCCTAGGCGAGGGGGCGCGCACTGAAGCTTTCTTT
NA | TRBJ1-3 | TRBV11-3 | NA | CASSLDSSGNTIYF | TGTGCCAGCAGCTTAGACTCCTCTGGAAACACCATATATTTT
NA | TRBJ2-4 | TRBV2 | NA | CASSEASRTGNIQYF | TGTGCCAGCAGTGAAGCTTCTCGGACCGGAAACATTCAGTACTTC
NA | TRBJ2-4 | TRBV5-6 | NA | CASSRDNGNIQYF | TGTGCCAGCAGCCGGGACAACGGGAACATTCAGTACTTC
NA | TRBJ1-5 | TRBV28 | TRBD1 | CASSRTGLGNQPQHF | TGTGCCAGCAGTCGGACAGGGTTAGGCAATCAGCCCCAGCATTTT
NA | TRBJ2-1 | TRBV9 | NA | CASSERAYNEQFF | TGTGCCAGCAGCGAGAGGGCTTACAATGAGCAGTTCTTC
NA | TRBJ2-3 | TRBV6-1 | NA | CASSEYPGSSAAQADTQYF | TGTGCCAGCAGTGAATACCCGGGTTCCTCCGCGGCTCAGGCGGATACGCAGTATTTT
NA | TRBJ2-7 | TRBV11-3 | TRBD1 | CASSPGQGVKDEQYF | TGTGCCAGCAGCCCGGGACAGGGGGTAAAGGACGAGCAGTACTTC
NA | TRBJ2-5 | TRBV30 | NA | CAWSVMVGKETQYF | TGTGCCTGGAGTGTAATGGTCGGCAAGGAGACCCAGTACTTC
NA | TRBJ1-1 | TRBV5-1 | TRBD1 | CASLPQGVGTEAFF | TGCGCCAGCCTACCACAGGGGGTGGGCACTGAAGCTTTCTTT
NA | TRBJ1-1 | TRBV30 | NA | CAFRQENTEAFF | TGTGCCTTCCGACAGGAGAACACTGAAGCTTTCTTT
NA | TRBJ2-7 | TRBV11-2 | NA | CASSLTRDSSYSYEQYF | TGTGCCAGCAGCCTCACGCGGGACAGTTCCTACTCCTACGAGCAGTACTTC
NA | TRBJ2-7 | TRBV12-5 | TRBD1 | CASGLGTVQDEQYF | TGTGCTAGTGGTCTCGGGACAGTCCAGGACGAGCAGTACTTC
NA | TRBJ1-2 | TRBV28 | TRBD1 | CASSLGDRPLYGYTF | TGTGCCAGCAGTTTAGGGGACAGACCCTTATATGGCTACACCTTC
NA | TRBJ2-3 | TRBV7-8 | NA | CASSPRTQRTDTQYF | TGTGCCAGCAGCCCCCGGACACAGAGGACGGATACGCAGTATTTT
NA | TRBJ1-5 | TRBV5-4 | NA | CASSVGGPNSNQPQHF | TGTGCCAGCAGCGTCGGGGGACCTAATAGCAATCAGCCCCAGCATTTT
NA | TRBJ2-1 | TRBV2 | TRBD2 | CASSAGLAGVRGALEQFF | TGTGCCAGCAGTGCAGGACTAGCGGGAGTTCGTGGGGCCCTTGAGCAGTTCTTC
NA | TRBJ2-3 | TRBV5-5 | TRBD1 | CASSFGRGQGTDTQYF | TGTGCCAGCAGCTTTGGGCGGGGACAGGGGACAGATACGCAGTATTTT
once | TRBJ2-7 | TRBV7-3 | TRBD1 | CASSSRGTGREQYF | TGTGCCAGCAGCTCGAGGGGGACAGGGCGGGAGCAGTACTTC
NA | TRBJ1-2 | TRBV10-2 | NA | CASNSGGNYGYTF | TGCGCCAGTAACTCCGGGGGTAACTATGGCTACACCTTC
NA | TRBJ2-5 | TRBV9 | TRBD2 | CASKAGGQETQYF | TGTGCCAGCAAAGCGGGAGGGCAAGAGACCCAGTACTTC